Following are 14 T cell receptor beta chains from one sample sequenced in a study of T cell responses to AZD1222 COVID-19 vaccine. TCRdb keeps only in-frame clones here, not all; method: immunoSEQ multiplex PCR. Of under 200,000 clones listed, just over 90% are singletons. Sequenced here: peripheral blood, sampled 28 days after the second dose of the MenACWY control vaccine. Receptor source: an adult who received the MenACWY meningococcal vaccine as a control.

CDR3 protein: CASSSQQPNEKLFF. The DNA of the CDR3 is TGTGCCAGCAGTTCCCAACAGCCAAATGAAAAACTGTTTTTT. The chain links TRBV28 to TRBJ1-4; D is unresolved. V lost 4 bases and J lost 5, with 11 bases in between. Germline-derived CDR1 and CDR2 are MDHEN and SYDVKM. CDR3 length: 14 amino acids.

The V call is TRBV5-1, the J call TRBJ1-1; 7 bases agree with TRBD1. Germline loops: CDR1 SGHRS, CDR2 YFSETQ. The CDR3 loop spans 14 amino acids. Trimming cost V 0 bases and J 4 bases; bases outside gene matches: 3. CDR3 sequence: CASSLDRGPTEAFF. CDR3 nucleotides: TGCGCCAGCAGCTTGGACAGGGGACCCACTGAAGCTTTCTTT.

This chain joins TRBV19 and TRBJ2-7; a weak D match, TRBD2 (5 bases). The CDR3 sequence is 12 residues long. Trimming left V 5 bases short and J 6 bases short, with 11 bases between. Per the germline V gene, CDR1 is LNHDA and CDR2 is SQIVND (reference sequence). In DNA, the CDR3 is TGTGCCAGTAGTTCTAGCAACTTCGAGCAGTACTTC. Translating it yields CASSSSNFEQYF.

CDR3 in amino acids: CAWGARGNNYGYTF. The CDR3 DNA follows: TGTGCCTGGGGTGCAAGAGGGAATAACTATGGCTACACCTTC. The chain recombines TRBV30 with TRBJ1-2; D gene unclear. Trimming removed 5 bases from V and 1 base from J, with 14 bases in between. The CDR3 spans 14 residues. Germline lookup yields CDR1 GTSNPN and CDR2 SVGIG (reference sequence).

The V gene is TRBV27, the J gene TRBJ2-1; no definite D call. Trimming removed 4 bases from V and 8 bases from J, with 6 bases in between. This CDR3 contains 11 residues. Germline CDR1 is MNHEY and CDR2 is SMNVEV (reference sequence). The CDR3 sequence: CASSYGHEQFF. CDR3 DNA sequence: TGTGCCAGCAGTTACGGTCATGAGCAGTTCTTC.

This chain connects TRBV5-5 to TRBJ1-1; 7 positions match TRBD1. The CDR3 has 16 residues. Germline CDR1 SGHKS, CDR2 YYEKEE (reference sequence). With V trimmed by 1 base and J by 4 bases, 10 bases remained unmatched. The CDR3: CASSLTSQGKGTEAFF. The CDR3 coding sequence is TGTGCCAGCAGCTTGACCTCACAGGGGAAAGGCACTGAAGCTTTCTTT. The full variable domain, completed using reference TRBV5-5 and TRBJ1-1, is DAGVTQSPTHLIKTRGQQVTLRCSPISGHKSVSWYQQVLGQGPQFIFQYYEKEERGRGNFPDRFSARQFPNYSSELNVNALLLGDSALYLCASSLTSQGKGTEAFFGQGTRLTVV.

The genes are TRBV30 and TRBJ1-2, with D perhaps matching TRBD1 (5 bases). The CDR3 consists of 15 residues. The germline V gene has CDR1 GTSNPN and CDR2 SVGIG (reference sequence). V was pared by 4 bases and J by 0 bases, with 15 bases between. This CDR3 is CAWMAGADSNYGYTF. The CDR3 region has the DNA TGTGCCTGGATGGCTGGGGCCGATTCTAACTATGGCTACACCTTC.

The chain combines TRBV5-6 with TRBJ2-7, with D perhaps assigned TRBD1 or TRBD2 (6 bases each). V lost 0 bases, J lost 4 bases, and 14 bases lay in between. CDR1 SGHDT and CDR2 YYEEEE come from the germline V gene. The CDR3 spans 15 residues. The CDR3 DNA reads as TGTGCCAGCAGCTTGGGGAGCGGAGGGGGGTACGAGCAGTACTTC. Translation: CASSLGSGGGYEQYF.

V is TRBV27 and J is TRBJ1-1, with 12 bases fitting TRBD1. Germline V lookup: CDR1 MNHEY, CDR2 SMNVEV (reference sequence). CDR3 size: 15 residues. V lost 3 bases and J lost 4; bases outside the gene matches: 3. CDR3 nucleotide sequence: TGTGCCAGCAGTTTGGGGACAGGGGGCCGCACTGAAGCTTTCTTT. Translating it yields CASSLGTGGRTEAFF.

The chain joins TRBV7-9 to TRBJ2-3, with no clear D. The V end was cut by 1 base, the J end by 5 bases, with 7 bases between. Germline lookup yields CDR1 SEHNR and CDR2 FQNEAQ (reference sequence). The CDR3 is made up of 13 amino acids. The DNA for the CDR3 is TGTGCCAGCAGCTTAGACTTGGAAGATACGCAGTATTTT. As protein: CASSLDLEDTQYF.

The chain combines TRBV3-1 (or the pseudogene TRBV3-2) with TRBJ1-5; tentatively, D is TRBD1 (6 bases). V lost 3 bases and J 4 bases, leaving 10 bases between the germline ends. The CDR3 consists of 14 residues. The germline gives CDR1 LGHDT, CDR2 YNNKEL (reference sequence). The chain's CDR3 is CASSHRGWNQPQHF. For the CDR3, the DNA is TGTGCCAGCAGCCACAGGGGATGGAATCAGCCCCAGCATTTT.

The chain employs TRBV15 and TRBJ2-7, with a possible D match to TRBD2 (5 bases). CDR3 length equals 13 residues. CDR1 is LNHNV and CDR2 is YYDKDF in the germline V gene (reference sequence). V was trimmed by 1 base and J by 3 bases, leaving 7 bases between them. This CDR3 is CATSRGGFYEQYF. The CDR3 DNA is TGTGCCACCAGCAGAGGAGGGTTCTACGAGCAGTACTTC. Filled out from reference TRBV15 and TRBJ2-7, the complete variable domain reads DAMVIQNPRYQVTQFGKPVTLSCSQTLNHNVMYWYQQKSSQAPKLLFHYYDKDFNNEADTPDNFQSRRPNTSFCFLDIRSPGLGDTAMYLCATSRGGFYEQYFGPGTRLTVT.

In this sample, this clone turned up a few times. This sequence joins TRBV7-9 and TRBJ2-7; D remains unclear. Germline lookup yields CDR1 SEHNR and CDR2 FQNEAQ (reference sequence). The ends were cut back, 7 bases at V and 2 bases at J, with 6 bases in the middle. The CDR3 length is 11 residues. The CDR3: CASTGTYEQYF. CDR3 coding DNA: TGTGCCAGCACCGGAACCTACGAGCAGTACTTC.

The J gene is TRBJ1-1, the V gene TRBV29-1; 11 positions match TRBD1. This CDR3 comprises 17 residues. Trimming removed 5 bases from V and 2 bases from J; junction bases left unmatched: 13. Germline V gives CDR1 SQVTM, CDR2 ANQGSEA. The CDR3 DNA sequence: TGCAGCGTTAGGGAAATTTGGGACAGGGGGGACAACACTGAAGCTTTCTTT. Translating it yields CSVREIWDRGDNTEAFF.